The sequence of this T cell receptor beta chain was determined in a study of Tregs in tolerant kidney transplant recipients. Study outcomes and limitations: Changing PCR primers prevented nucleotide comparison between some patients' samples.

The data were produced by immunoSEQ multiplex PCR, yet TCRdb's version contains in-frame clones alone and is incomplete. Its table records 30,000 to 35,000 clones. Unstimulated Tregs (CD4+CD25+CD127-) and CD4+CD25- non-Tregs were sorted from PBMCs. Comment on this clone: Its antigen is not known. The CDR3 is cut off 3 residues early in the read; its end comes from the germline J gene.

The CDR3 extends over 13 amino acids. V was shortened by 4 bases and J by 7 bases, with 13 bases between the two germline ends. CDR1 MNHNS and CDR2 SASEGT come from the germline V gene. This receptor was taken from a human donor who received a combined kidney and bone marrow transplant. Sequences were derived from CD8+ T cells from blood, sampled before the transplant. The V and J genes are TRBV6-1 and TRBJ1-1; D unresolved. The CDR3 DNA, read in part, is TGTGCCAGCAGTGGCACAGAGAGAGTTGAA. It is translated as CASSGTERVE. The entire CDR3 reads CASSGTERVEAFF.